This T cell receptor (beta chain) was sequenced during a study of OX40 agonist ivuxolimab in advanced cancers. On the study more broadly: The patients got ivuxolimab, which is an agonistic anti-OX40 (CD134) antibody.

Clones were read by immunoSEQ multiplex PCR, and TCRdb kept only the in-frame ones, dropping some. The sample has tens of thousands of clones, around nine tenths seen once. CDR1 LNHNV and CDR2 YYDKDF come from the germline V gene (reference sequence). The CDR3 is 16 residues long. Trimming removed 1 base at V and 4 bases at J, with 14 bases between. Broader study findings: More expanded clones were found, on average, in CD8+ than in CD4+ T cells. By week 6 at 0.1 to 3.0 mg/kg, blood CD4+ and CD8+ T cells had expanded clonally.

A remark on this clone: What it binds is unknown.

The clonotype was recovered from an adult with an advanced solid tumor such as melanoma, head and neck, liver or kidney cancer. Sample: CD4+ or CD8+ T cells sorted from blood, taken in a trial of the OX40 agonist ivuxolimab. The V gene is TRBV15, the J gene TRBJ2-1; D may be TRBD1 or TRBD2 (5 bases each). CDR3 amino acids: CATSRVGVRQYNEQFF. The CDR3 DNA sequence: TGTGCCACCAGCAGAGTGGGGGTGAGGCAATACAATGAGCAGTTCTTC.